The 9 T cell receptor beta chains presented below share a single source sample, sequenced in a study of shared clonotypes between healthy human individuals (dated by TCRdb to 2020 to 2021). Libraries were made using the immunoSEQ multiplex PCR assay. Held by TCRdb, this immuneACCESS table contains in-frame sequences only and omits some clones. Under half of the omission traces to an unresolved V gene where checked; the cause of the rest is unknown. Here the sample has approximately 2,000,000 clones; about 94% occur a single time. The top ten clonotypes cover less than 2% of the sample. CD8 naive samples were CD45RO-negative cells positively selected for CCR7, giving a CD45RA+CCR7+ population that excluded TemRA cells. The specimen sequenced was naive CD8+ T cells from PBMCs. The cell subset or site label of this sample denotes: CD45RA+CCR7+. Source of these receptors: a young man in good health. Some clones in this sample may be carry-over from other donors' samples.

The genes are TRBV5-5 and TRBJ2-6; 7 bases agree with TRBD1. Germline CDR1 and CDR2: SGHKS and YYEKEE (reference sequence). The CDR3 loop spans 18 amino acids. Trimming at V came to 0 bases and at J to 4 bases, leaving 10 bases not matched to a gene. In nucleotides, the CDR3 is TGTGCCAGCAGCTTGGACGACAGGGAGTCAGAAGGGGCCAACGTCCTGACTTTC. Protein product: CASSLDDRESEGANVLTF.

The V gene is TRBV25-1, the J gene TRBJ1-5, with D tentatively TRBD1 (5 bases). The CDR3 totals 14 residues. Between the trimmed V and J ends, which lost 3 bases and 6 bases, there was a span of 12 bases. Germline V gene data show CDR1 as MGHDK and CDR2 as SYGVNS. DNA of the CDR3: TGTGCCAGCAGTGATCGGGGGGAAGCTCAGCCCCAGCATTTT. Protein: CASSDRGEAQPQHF.

The gene calls are TRBV15 and TRBJ2-7, with D tentatively TRBD2 (6 bases). Germline CDR1 reads LNHNV; CDR2 reads YYDKDF (reference sequence). Trimming took off 0 bases at V and 7 bases at J, with 16 bases between the two ends. This CDR3 is 15 amino acids long. CDR3 in amino acids: CATSRDRGTAVEQYF. Here the CDR3 DNA reads TGTGCCACCAGCAGAGACCGGGGGACGGCTGTGGAGCAGTACTTC.

The CDR3 spells CASSPGRDQPQHF. CDR3 DNA: TGTGCCAGCAGCCCGGGCAGGGATCAGCCCCAGCATTTT. The chain has TRBV5-5 and TRBJ1-5; a possible D gene is TRBD1 (5 bases). CDR1 and CDR2 (germline): SGHKS, YYEKEE (reference sequence). The V and J ends lost 4 bases and 5 bases respectively, with 10 bases between them. This CDR3 has 13 amino acids. Full variable domain (outside the CDR3, taken from reference TRBV5-5 and TRBJ1-5): DAGVTQSPTHLIKTRGQQVTLRCSPISGHKSVSWYQQVLGQGPQFIFQYYEKEERGRGNFPDRFSARQFPNYSSELNVNALLLGDSALYLCASSPGRDQPQHFGDGTRLSIL.

The CDR3 spells CASKPPGRGRDGEQYF. CDR3 coding DNA: TGTGCCAGCAAACCACCGGGACGAGGAAGGGATGGCGAGCAGTACTTC. The J gene is TRBJ2-7, the V gene TRBV6-4; D possibly uses TRBD1 or TRBD2 (5 bases each). Germline loops: CDR1 MRHNA, CDR2 SNTAGT. The CDR3 sequence is 16 residues long. V was cut by 7 bases and J by 6 bases, with 25 bases left in between.

The chain joins TRBV27 to TRBJ2-1, with 7 bases aligning to TRBD1. The CDR3 extends over 15 amino acids. From germline, CDR1 is MNHEY and CDR2 SMNVEV (reference sequence). V dropped 5 bases and J dropped 1; count of bases not matched to a gene: 5. The chain's CDR3 is CASSMVTGSYNEQFF. The DNA for the CDR3 is TGTGCCAGCAGTATGGTGACAGGGTCCTACAATGAGCAGTTCTTC.

To note about this clone: This CDR3 is also generated by other DNA sequences in the sample. The chain couples TRBV9 to TRBJ2-7, with D unresolved. Germline V gives CDR1 SGDLS, CDR2 YYNGEE. The CDR3 is made up of 12 amino acids. Trimming left V 4 bases short and J 1 base short, with 6 bases between. This CDR3 reads CASSSTSYEQYF. The CDR3, as DNA: TGTGCCAGCAGCTCGACTTCCTACGAGCAGTACTTC.

This sequence joins TRBV7-3 and TRBJ2-1; 9 bases fit TRBD2. The CDR3 is made up of 15 amino acids. Germline V lookup: CDR1 SGHTA, CDR2 FQGTGA. The J segment lost 1 base and the V segment lost 5 bases, leaving 3 bases of the junction unmatched. The CDR3 DNA reads TGTGCCAGCAGCACAGCGGGAGGTTCCTACAATGAGCAGTTCTTC. Amino acid sequence: CASSTAGGSYNEQFF.

This sequence joins TRBV11-2 and TRBJ1-2; TRBD1 matches at 8 bases. CDR1 is SGHAT and CDR2 is FQNNGV in the germline V gene. This CDR3 is 16 amino acids long. Trimming took 4 bases from V and 4 from J; bases not matched to a gene: 11. CDR3 coding DNA: TGTGCCAGCAGCTCCAACCTGGGACAGGCCAGCTATGGCTACACCTTC. This translates into CASSSNLGQASYGYTF.